The 22 T cell receptor beta chains listed next were all sequenced from one sample in a study of vaccination effects on CD4 cells after COVID-19. Antigen-specific CD4+ T cells were first expanded with viral peptide pools by the ViraFEST assay and only then sequenced. Culture lasted 10 days before CD4+ T cell isolation. Prior SARS-CoV-2 infection was absent in the vaccine recipients, as shown by negative nucleocapsid antibodies. Measured with immunoSEQ multiplex PCR; TCRdb has only the in-frame clones, and not every one. This table has about 41,000 clones, 70% to 85% appearing once. The antigens for these receptors are not known. The material sequenced was CD4+ T cells from PBMCs cultured with HCoV-NL63 spike peptides, taken before COVID-19 vaccination. The origin of the receptors is a human donor who received a COVID-19 vaccine.

This clone was recorded only once. This chain links TRBV5-1 with TRBJ2-3; D might be TRBD2 (6 bases). V was pared by 0 bases and J by 6 bases, with 14 bases between. Germline CDR1 reads SGHRS; CDR2 reads YFSETQ. The CDR3 spans 15 residues. The DNA for the CDR3 is TGCGCCAGCAGCTTGGGTAGCGGTCCCAGGGATACGCAGTATTTT. Translating gives CASSLGSGPRDTQYF. Using reference TRBV5-1 and TRBJ2-3 for the parts outside the CDR3, the full variable domain is KAGVTQTPRYLIKTRGQQVTLSCSPISGHRSVSWYQQTPGQGLQFLFEYFSETQRNKGNFPGRFSGRQFSNSRSEMNVSTLELGDSALYLCASSLGSGPRDTQYFGPGTRLTVL.

This clone turned up a few times. The rearrangement joins TRBV30 to TRBJ1-5, with D possibly TRBD1 on 5 matching bases. There are 14 residues in the CDR3. V was clipped by 4 bases and J by 3 bases, with 13 bases between them. Germline V gives CDR1 GTSNPN, CDR2 SVGIG (reference sequence). In DNA, the CDR3 is TGTGCCTGGAATGGGGGTTTGGTCAATCAGCCCCAGCATTTT. Its protein product is CAWNGGLVNQPQHF.

The chain joins TRBV10-2 to TRBJ2-5, with 7 bases matching TRBD2. This CDR3 contains 12 residues. J lost 9 bases, V lost 8 bases, and 9 bases had no gene match. Per the germline V gene, CDR1 is WSHSY and CDR2 is SAAADI. The CDR3 sequence: CASGRVNGAQYF. The CDR3 DNA sequence: TGCGCCAGCGGGAGGGTGAATGGGGCCCAGTACTTC.

This clone was observed a handful of times. The chain's CDR3 is CASSLEQGVGETQYF. The CDR3, as DNA: TGTGCCAGCAGCTTGGAGCAGGGGGTTGGGGAGACCCAGTACTTC. The gene calls are TRBV5-4 and TRBJ2-5; 7 bases fit TRBD1. Germline values: CDR1 SGHNT, CDR2 YYREEE (reference sequence). The V gene end was trimmed by 0 bases and the J gene end by 5 bases; junction bases not matched to a gene: 7. This CDR3 comprises 15 residues.

J is TRBJ2-1 and V is TRBV4-1; TRBD1 matches 12 bases. Germline V lookup: CDR1 MGHRA, CDR2 YSYEKL. The CDR3 length is 15 residues. V was pared by 3 bases and J by 9 bases, with 6 bases of the junction left unmatched. The CDR3 bases are TGCGCCAGCAGCCAGGGACAGGGGGCAGGTGGTGAGCAGTTCTTC. Its translation is CASSQGQGAGGEQFF.

V gene TRBV5-5 combines with J gene TRBJ2-7; either TRBD1 or TRBD2 may fit D (6 bases each). The germline gives CDR1 SGHKS, CDR2 YYEKEE (reference sequence). There are 12 residues in the CDR3. V lost 0 bases to trimming and J lost 9 bases, with 10 bases between them. Here the CDR3 reads CASSLAGGWQYV. The CDR3 bases are TGTGCCAGCAGCTTGGCCGGGGGCTGGCAGTACGTC.

The chain joins TRBV28 to TRBJ1-1, with a possible D match to TRBD1 (5 bases). Trimming shortened V by 4 bases and J by 0 bases, and 15 bases separated the two germline ends. The CDR3 is 16 amino acids. The germline gives CDR1 MDHEN, CDR2 SYDVKM. This CDR3 reads CASSSPPGTVNTEAFF. The DNA of the CDR3 is TGTGCCAGCAGTTCCCCCCCCGGGACCGTGAACACTGAAGCTTTCTTT.

This chain joins TRBV15 and TRBJ2-3, with D uncertain. Trimming removed 0 bases from V and 0 bases from J, with 7 bases in between. This CDR3 is 15 amino acids long. Germline CDR1 reads LNHNV; CDR2 reads YYDKDF (reference sequence). The CDR3 region is CATSRDRPSTDTQYF. DNA of the CDR3: TGTGCCACCAGCAGAGACAGGCCTAGCACAGATACGCAGTATTTT.

The chain recombines TRBV7-9 with TRBJ1-1, with a weak D call TRBD1 (5 bases). The V and J ends lost 7 bases and 4 bases respectively, with 10 bases between them. The CDR3 is 12 residues long. Germline loops: CDR1 SEHNR, CDR2 FQNEAQ (reference sequence). The CDR3 is CASTGDGTEAFF. The CDR3 nucleotides are TGTGCCAGCACTGGGGACGGCACTGAAGCTTTCTTT.

In this sample, this clone turned up a few times. The rearrangement uses TRBV7-9 and TRBJ1-2; no reliable D call. V lost 2 bases and J lost 1, with 8 bases in between. The CDR3 length is 14 residues. The germline V gene has CDR1 SEHNR and CDR2 FQNEAQ (reference sequence). The CDR3 region is CASSLFGVNYGYTF. CDR3 bases: TGTGCCAGCAGCTTATTTGGGGTTAACTATGGCTACACCTTC.

This chain joins TRBV7-8 and TRBJ1-2; 7 nucleotides match TRBD1. Germline values: CDR1 SGHVS, CDR2 FQNEAQ. V was clipped by 8 bases and J by 1 base; unmatched bases: 4. The CDR3 length is 13 residues. In DNA form, the CDR3 reads TGTGCCAGCCACGGGACAGATAACTATGGCTACACCTTC. It yields the protein CASHGTDNYGYTF.

The chain has TRBV2 and TRBJ2-2; no clear D gene. CDR1 is SNHLY and CDR2 is FYNNEI in the germline V gene. V was pared by 1 base and J by 6 bases, with 9 bases between. The CDR3 has 14 amino acids. DNA of the CDR3: TGTGCCAGCAGTGAAGTGGATCGGGCCGGGGAGCTGTTTTTT. Encoded protein: CASSEVDRAGELFF. Full variable domain (rest looked up from reference TRBV2 and TRBJ2-2): EPEVTQTPSHQVTQMGQEVILRCVPISNHLYFYWYRQILGQKVEFLVSFYNNEISEKSEIFDDQFSVERPDGSNFTLKIRSTKLEDSAMYFCASSEVDRAGELFFGEGSRLTVL.

A note on this clone: Other DNA sequences in the same sample also yield this CDR3. The chain joins TRBV18 to TRBJ1-5; a weak D match, TRBD1 (6 bases). With 2 bases removed from V and 7 bases from J, the gap between germline ends came to 9 bases. This CDR3 is 13 amino acids long. CDR1 is KGHSH and CDR2 is LQKENI in the germline V gene. The CDR3: CASSPGQNQPQHF. CDR3 nucleotide sequence: TGTGCCAGCTCACCAGGACAGAACCAGCCCCAGCATTTT.

This chain connects TRBV7-9 to TRBJ2-5; D call uncertain. The CDR3 extends over 15 amino acids. Trimming removed 1 base from V and 2 bases from J, with 11 bases in between. Germline lookup yields CDR1 SEHNR and CDR2 FQNEAQ (reference sequence). The CDR3 loop is CASSLVSLGQETQYF. The CDR3 nucleotides are TGTGCCAGCAGCTTAGTAAGCCTGGGGCAAGAGACCCAGTACTTC.

The chain couples TRBV5-5 to TRBJ1-2; D is uncertain. Germline V CDR1 and CDR2: SGHKS, YYEKEE (reference sequence). V lost 3 bases to trimming and J lost 2 bases, with 8 bases between them. The CDR3 contains 13 residues. The CDR3 sequence: CASSSRPNYGYTF. The CDR3 nucleotides are TGTGCCAGCAGCTCTAGACCGAACTATGGCTACACCTTC.

The chain is built from TRBV30 and TRBJ2-1; D not resolved. Trimming took 0 bases from V and 6 from J, leaving 12 bases between them. The CDR3 is 14 residues long. Germline V gene data show CDR1 as GTSNPN and CDR2 as SVGIG (reference sequence). DNA of the CDR3: TGTGCCTGGAGTGTAGCAAACCTGGTCAATGAGCAGTTCTTC. Translated: CAWSVANLVNEQFF.

The chain recombines TRBV7-2 with TRBJ2-1, with a possible D match to TRBD2 (5 bases). This CDR3 spans 16 amino acids. Germline V gives CDR1 SGHTA, CDR2 FQGNSA. Trimming left V 4 bases short and J 0 bases short, with 13 bases between. The CDR3 is CASSSLGGSSYNEQFF. The CDR3 DNA follows: TGTGCCAGCAGCTCCCTCGGAGGCAGCTCCTACAATGAGCAGTTCTTC.

This clone has just a few counts. The rearrangement joins TRBV3-1 (or the pseudogene TRBV3-2) to TRBJ1-1; D remains ambiguous. Trimming cost V 3 bases and J 0 bases, with 11 bases left between them. The germline CDR1 and CDR2 sequences are LGHDT and YNNKEL (reference sequence). This CDR3 contains 15 residues. For the CDR3, the DNA is TGTGCCAGCAGCCATGGATATGGAGTGAACACTGAAGCTTTCTTT. Translated, it gives CASSHGYGVNTEAFF.

The rearrangement joins TRBV29-1 to TRBJ1-1; D remains ambiguous. Germline CDR1 is SQVTM and CDR2 is ANQGSEA. This CDR3 is 13 amino acids long. The V end lost 6 bases, the J end lost 5 bases, and 16 bases lay between the germline ends. The CDR3 nucleotides are TGCAGCGTCCCTTGGGAGGGTCGGACTGAAGCTTTCTTT. Protein sequence: CSVPWEGRTEAFF.

The rearrangement links TRBV6-2 or TRBV6-3 to TRBJ2-3; possible D gene TRBD2, 5 bases. The V end was cut by 4 bases, the J end by 0 bases, with 14 bases between. Per the germline V gene, CDR1 is MNHEY and CDR2 is SVGEGT. This CDR3 spans 16 amino acids. This CDR3 reads CASSSRTGISTDTQYF. Written as DNA, the CDR3 is TGTGCCAGCAGTTCCAGGACGGGGATTAGCACAGATACGCAGTATTTT.

The V and J genes are TRBV4-3 and TRBJ1-2; 7 positions agree with TRBD1. The trim removed 4 bases at V and 2 bases at J, leaving 4 bases unmatched. Germline CDR1 LGHNA, CDR2 YSLEER. This CDR3 comprises 14 residues. CDR3 coding DNA: TGCGCCAGCAGCCGACCGGGACAGAACTATGGCTACACCTTC. Its translation is CASSRPGQNYGYTF.

The rearrangement links TRBV5-1 to TRBJ2-7; no clear D gene. The V end was cut by 2 bases, the J end by 3 bases, with 9 bases between. The CDR3 runs to 13 residues. Germline CDR1 is SGHRS and CDR2 is YFSETQ. The CDR3 DNA follows: TGCGCCAGCAGCTTAGACGGGTTCTACGAGCAGTACGTC. This codes for CASSLDGFYEQYV.